This T cell receptor (beta chain) is from a study of T cells in localized non-small cell lung cancer. The study's findings and limits: Of the top 100 tumor clones, median around 60 were in adjacent lung, 25 to 30 among its top 100.

Using immunoSEQ multiplex PCR, the repertoire was profiled, and TCRdb retains in-frame clones only, with some absent. The table lists over a thousand clones, under 25% of them singletons. The adjacent lung that was sampled lay at least 2 cm from the tumor margin and showed no atypia. With regard to this clone: Its antigen remains unidentified.

The CDR3 consists of 15 residues. V was shortened by 2 bases and J by 6 bases, with 16 bases between the two germline ends. The germline CDR1 and CDR2 sequences are SGHNT and YENEEA. The sample here was normal lung tissue next to the tumor, taken before any cancer treatment. This clonotype was obtained from a man between 40 and 75 years old with stage III lung adenocarcinoma. The chain combines TRBV11-3 with TRBJ1-2, with D perhaps TRBD1 (5 bases). The CDR3 DNA sequence: TGTGCCAGCAGCTTAACCGGACAAGCGTACCATGGCTACACCTTC. The encoded protein is CASSLTGQAYHGYTF.